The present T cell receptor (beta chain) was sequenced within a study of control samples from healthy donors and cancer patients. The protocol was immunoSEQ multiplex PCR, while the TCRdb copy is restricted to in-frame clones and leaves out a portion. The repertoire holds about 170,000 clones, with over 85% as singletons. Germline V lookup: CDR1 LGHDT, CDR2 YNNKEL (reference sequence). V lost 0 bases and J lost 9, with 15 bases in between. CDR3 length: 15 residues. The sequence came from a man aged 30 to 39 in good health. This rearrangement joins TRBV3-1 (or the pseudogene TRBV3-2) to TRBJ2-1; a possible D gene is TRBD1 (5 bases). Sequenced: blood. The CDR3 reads CASSQEGARPIEQFF. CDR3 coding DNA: TGTGCCAGCAGCCAAGAAGGGGCCCGCCCCATTGAGCAGTTCTTC.